Following are 15 T cell receptor beta chains from one sample sequenced in a study of T cells after posttransplantation cyclophosphamide. Produced via immunoSEQ multiplex PCR; TCRdb's table is partial and in-frame only. The profile shows around 15,000 clones, roughly 92% of them singletons. Cells defined as naive were viable CD3+CD4+ or CD3+CD8+ and CCR7+CD45RA+CD45RO-CD95-CD27+CD28+. The sample taken for sequencing was naive CD4+ T cells sorted from blood. These TCRs come from a woman between 45 and 60 years old in good health and a related stem cell transplant donor.

V is TRBV4-3 and J is TRBJ2-3; 7 nucleotides align to TRBD1. CDR3 length: 17 amino acids. V dropped 1 base and J dropped 4; count of bases not matched to a gene: 11. CDR1 LGHNA and CDR2 YSLEER come from the germline V gene. CDR3 sequence: CASSQVDSNRGPDTQYF. The DNA of the CDR3 is TGCGCCAGCAGCCAAGTCGACAGTAACAGGGGTCCAGATACGCAGTATTTT.

J is TRBJ2-1 and V is TRBV11-2; D not resolved. This CDR3 is 13 amino acids long. From germline, CDR1 is SGHAT and CDR2 FQNNGV. V lost 7 bases to trimming and J lost 10 bases, with 17 bases between them. CDR3 DNA: TGTGCCAGCACCGCTGGCCGGAGAGGAGAGCAGTTCTTC. Amino acid sequence: CASTAGRRGEQFF.

The chain recombines TRBV7-9 with TRBJ2-2, with D unclear. CDR3 length equals 14 residues. The V gene's germline CDR1 is SEHNR and CDR2 FQNEAQ (reference sequence). V lost 1 base and J lost 7, with 10 bases in between. The CDR3 DNA sequence: TGTGCCAGCAGCTTAGACCACAGAGTCGGGGAGCTGTTTTTT. Protein product: CASSLDHRVGELFF.

This rearrangement joins TRBV9 to TRBJ2-7, with D possibly being TRBD1 (5 bases). Deletions cut 5 bases from V and 3 bases from J, with 18 bases between. Germline assignment: CDR1 SGDLS and CDR2 YYNGEE. The CDR3 has 15 amino acids. CDR3 nucleotides: TGTGCCAGCAGTATTACCCCAGCACAGGACTACGAGCAGTACTTC. Protein sequence: CASSITPAQDYEQYF.

The chain links TRBV9 to TRBJ1-1; D is uncertain. V was clipped by 4 bases and J by 0 bases, with 7 bases between them. The CDR3 is 13 amino acids. CDR1 is SGDLS, CDR2 YYNGEE, per germline. The CDR3 DNA sequence: TGTGCCAGCAGCCCCCAAATGAACACTGAAGCTTTCTTT. This codes for CASSPQMNTEAFF.

The chain carries TRBV27 and TRBJ2-4; the D is unclear. V was clipped by 2 bases and J by 9 bases, with 11 bases between them. Germline values: CDR1 MNHEY, CDR2 SMNVEV (reference sequence). There are 13 residues in the CDR3. The CDR3 nucleotides are TGTGCCAGCAGTTTAACCCCCCAGGCCATTCAGTACTTC. Translating gives CASSLTPQAIQYF.

The chain is built from TRBV18 and TRBJ2-7; 8 nucleotides line up with TRBD1. V trimming: 2 bases; J trimming: 3 bases; junction bases outside the gene matches: 0. Germline V CDR1 and CDR2: KGHSH, LQKENI. The CDR3 has 13 amino acids. CDR3 sequence reads: CASSPGTGYEQYF. The CDR3 coding sequence is TGTGCCAGCTCACCAGGGACAGGCTACGAGCAGTACTTC.

The chain employs TRBV11-2 and TRBJ2-7; 8 bases are a match to TRBD2. This CDR3 has 15 residues. After removal of 1 base from V and 0 bases from J, the junction contained 2 bases not matched to a gene. The germline CDR1 and CDR2 sequences are SGHAT and FQNNGV. The CDR3 protein is CASSLVGTSSYEQYF. The DNA for the CDR3 is TGTGCCAGCAGCTTAGTAGGGACTAGCTCCTACGAGCAGTACTTC.

V and J are TRBV27 and TRBJ2-3; 7 nucleotides agree with TRBD1. CDR1 and CDR2 from the germline V gene are MNHEY and SMNVEV (reference sequence). The CDR3 extends over 16 amino acids. V was pared by 3 bases and J by 6 bases, with 12 bases of the junction left unmatched. The CDR3 DNA reads as TGTGCCAGCAGTTTCGACAGGACAGGCAACATGGATACGCAGTATTTT. Translation: CASSFDRTGNMDTQYF.

The chain links TRBV5-1 to TRBJ2-5, with D possibly being TRBD2 (6 bases). CDR1 is SGHRS and CDR2 is YFSETQ in the germline V gene. The CDR3 covers 13 residues. Deletions cut 4 bases from V and 1 base from J, with 8 bases between. CDR3 amino acids: CASSAGLQETQYF. CDR3 DNA sequence: TGCGCCAGCAGCGCGGGACTCCAAGAGACCCAGTACTTC.

This chain uses TRBV5-8 with TRBJ1-4; perhaps TRBD1 as D (6 bases). Trimming shortened V by 4 bases and J by 0 bases, and 10 bases separated the two germline ends. Germline CDR1 and CDR2: SGHTS and YDEGEE. This CDR3 contains 15 residues. The CDR3 is CASSIGQPTNEKLFF. CDR3 coding DNA: TGTGCCAGCAGCATCGGACAGCCAACTAATGAAAAACTGTTTTTT.

The chain recombines TRBV5-1 with TRBJ1-4; the D is unclear. V shed 0 bases and J shed 6 bases, with 18 bases lying between them. Germline CDR1 SGHRS, CDR2 YFSETQ. CDR3 length equals 17 residues. CDR3 sequence: CASSLGTRTPAHEKLFF. CDR3 sequence (DNA): TGCGCCAGCAGCTTGGGTACCAGGACTCCTGCCCATGAAAAACTGTTTTTT. Full variable domain (outside the CDR3, taken from reference TRBV5-1 and TRBJ1-4): KAGVTQTPRYLIKTRGQQVTLSCSPISGHRSVSWYQQTPGQGLQFLFEYFSETQRNKGNFPGRFSGRQFSNSRSEMNVSTLELGDSALYLCASSLGTRTPAHEKLFFGSGTQLSVL.

The chain joins TRBV7-6 to TRBJ1-1, with D uncertain. V shed 1 base and J shed 11 bases, with 8 bases lying between them. CDR3 size: 11 residues. Germline V lookup: CDR1 SGHVS, CDR2 FNYEAQ. The CDR3 sequence: CASSLGGLAFF. In DNA, the CDR3 is TGTGCCAGCAGCTTAGGAGGGTTGGCTTTCTTT.

This clone was seen once. The chain couples TRBV9 to TRBJ2-3, with D hard to call. Trimming took off 1 base at V and 3 bases at J, with 9 bases between the two ends. Per the germline V gene, CDR1 is SGDLS and CDR2 is YYNGEE. The CDR3 contains 14 residues. CDR3 sequence: CASSVRGETDTQYF. The CDR3 DNA sequence: TGTGCCAGCAGCGTACGCGGCGAGACAGATACGCAGTATTTT.

V and J are TRBV27 and TRBJ1-6; D might be TRBD1 (6 bases). Germline CDR1 reads MNHEY; CDR2 reads SMNVEV (reference sequence). The length of the CDR3 is 18 residues. The ends were cut back, 1 base at V and 6 bases at J, with 19 bases in the middle. CDR3 loop: CASSLLGGRKRPNSPLHF. The DNA for the CDR3 is TGTGCCAGCAGTTTATTGGGGGGGCGGAAGCGACCTAATTCACCCCTCCACTTT.